This T cell receptor (beta chain) was obtained from a study of Graves' ophthalmopathy and Graves' hyperthyroidism. Excluded: other autoimmune disease, uncontrolled infection, pregnancy or lactation. In regard to this clonotype: What it binds is unknown.

General study findings and limits: Using 13 signatures, a model distinguished ophthalmopathy from stable hyperthyroidism, reaching around 85% sensitivity and 65% to 84% specificity.

Amplification from RNA transcripts yielded the TCR beta CDR3 regions. RT-PCR in the first round used HTBI primers; a second-round multiplex PCR followed. TCRdb used MiXCR to reprocess the multiplex PCR reads, holding one entry per CDR3 protein. The sample consists of a few hundred thousand distinct CDR3 sequences, roughly 15% of them appearing once. The length of the CDR3 is 13 residues. The germline V gene encodes CDR1 MNHEY and CDR2 SVGEGT. V gave up 6 bases and J gave up 8 bases; unmatched junction bases: 8. The chain links TRBV6-2 or TRBV6-3 to TRBJ1-2, with 8 bases fitting TRBD1. The sample taken for sequencing was peripheral blood. This receptor was identified in an adult woman with stable Graves' hyperthyroidism. The CDR3 spells CASSPARDRGYTF. DNA of the CDR3: TGTGCCAGCAGCCCAGCCCGGGACAGGGGCTACACCTTC.